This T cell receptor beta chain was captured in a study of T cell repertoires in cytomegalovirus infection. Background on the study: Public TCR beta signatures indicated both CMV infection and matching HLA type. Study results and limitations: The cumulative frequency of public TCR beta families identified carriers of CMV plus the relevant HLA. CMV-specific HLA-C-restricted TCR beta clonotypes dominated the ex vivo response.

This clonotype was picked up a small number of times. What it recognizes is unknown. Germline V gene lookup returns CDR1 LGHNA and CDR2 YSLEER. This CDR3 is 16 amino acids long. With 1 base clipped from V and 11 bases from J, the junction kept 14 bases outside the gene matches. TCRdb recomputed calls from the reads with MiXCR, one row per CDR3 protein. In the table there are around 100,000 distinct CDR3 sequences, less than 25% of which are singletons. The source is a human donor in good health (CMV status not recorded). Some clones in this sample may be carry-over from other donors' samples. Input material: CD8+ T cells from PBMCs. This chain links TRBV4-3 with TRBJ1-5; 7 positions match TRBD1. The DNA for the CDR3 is TGCGCCAGCAGCCAAGTCTTAGACAGGGATCAATCGTCCCAGCATTTT. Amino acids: CASSQVLDRDQSSQHF.